This entry lists 30 T cell receptor beta chains sequenced from one sample in a study of T cells in localized non-small cell lung cancer. Only in-frame clones appear in the TCRdb table, and some are missing; sequencing was by immunoSEQ multiplex PCR. The table lists roughly 39,000 clones, roughly 77% of them singletons, with around a third in the top ten. The specimen comprised PBMCs, sampled before any cancer treatment. The receptor source for this set is a woman aged 40-75 years with stage II squamous cell lung carcinoma.

The chain has TRBV7-9 and TRBJ2-7; D unresolved. V was clipped by 1 base and J by 6 bases, with 10 bases between them. Germline V lookup: CDR1 SEHNR, CDR2 FQNEAQ (reference sequence). The CDR3 extends over 13 amino acids. The DNA for the CDR3 is TGTGCCAGCAGCTTAGGGGCTATCTCCGAGCAGTACGTC. Encoded protein: CASSLGAISEQYV.

This chain links TRBV28 with TRBJ1-1, with D hard to call. The germline V gene has CDR1 MDHEN and CDR2 SYDVKM. Trimming removed 5 bases at V and 5 bases at J, with 15 bases between. CDR3 size: 14 residues. The chain's CDR3 is CASSLSHEGTEAFF. The CDR3 coding sequence is TGTGCCAGCAGTCTGTCCCACGAGGGAACTGAAGCTTTCTTT.

This chain uses TRBV6-5 with TRBJ2-1, with 8 positions matching TRBD1. The ends lost 4 bases at V and 3 bases at J; junction bases unmatched: 8. Germline CDR1 is MNHEY and CDR2 is SVGAGI. This CDR3 is 16 amino acids long. CDR3: CASSFPVGTGYNEQFF. CDR3 sequence (DNA): TGTGCCAGCAGTTTCCCGGTCGGGACAGGCTACAATGAGCAGTTCTTC.

J is TRBJ1-2 and V is TRBV19; D is possibly TRBD1 (5 bases). CDR1 and CDR2 (germline): LNHDA, SQIVND (reference sequence). This CDR3 spans 12 amino acids. Trimming took off 7 bases at V and 2 bases at J, with 8 bases between the two ends. The CDR3 reads CASTGPNYGYTF. CDR3 DNA: TGTGCCAGTACAGGGCCCAACTATGGCTACACCTTC. Looking up the rest from reference TRBV19 and TRBJ1-2 gives the full variable domain: DGGITQSPKYLFRKEGQNVTLSCEQNLNHDAMYWYRQDPGQGLRLIYYSQIVNDFQKGDIAEGYSVSREKKESFPLTVTSAQKNPTAFYLCASTGPNYGYTFGSGTRLTVV.

This chain connects TRBV18 to TRBJ2-3; no definite D call. The CDR3 is made up of 16 amino acids. CDR1 and CDR2 from the germline V gene are KGHSH and LQKENI. V lost 3 bases, J lost 4 bases, and 17 bases lay in between. CDR3 bases: TGTGCCAGCTCACCTGAACTCCCCCGGTCGTCAGATACGCAGTATTTT. Amino acid sequence: CASSPELPRSSDTQYF.

V gene TRBV2 combines with J gene TRBJ2-3, with 12 bases lining up with TRBD2. CDR1 and CDR2 (germline): SNHLY, FYNNEI. V lost 4 bases and J lost 10; bases outside the gene matches: 9. The CDR3 length is 15 residues. This CDR3 is CASSALAGGVEPQYF. DNA for the CDR3: TGTGCCAGCAGTGCTCTAGCGGGAGGGGTTGAGCCGCAGTATTTT.

The chain couples TRBV5-1 to TRBJ1-2; D unresolved. This CDR3 has 12 residues. The V end was cut by 5 bases, the J end by 6 bases, with 11 bases between. Germline CDR1 is SGHRS and CDR2 is YFSETQ. This chain's CDR3 is CASRIGNDGYTF. The CDR3 nucleotides are TGCGCCAGCAGAATAGGGAACGATGGCTACACCTTC. The full variable domain, with the rest looked up from reference TRBV5-1 and TRBJ1-2, is KAGVTQTPRYLIKTRGQQVTLSCSPISGHRSVSWYQQTPGQGLQFLFEYFSETQRNKGNFPGRFSGRQFSNSRSEMNVSTLELGDSALYLCASRIGNDGYTFGSGTRLTVV.

CDR3 residues: CASSLDQMNTEAFF. For the CDR3, the DNA is TGTGCCAGCAGCTTAGATCAAATGAACACTGAAGCTTTCTTT. The V call is TRBV11-2, the J call TRBJ1-1; D gene unclear. Trimming took off 0 bases at V and 0 bases at J, with 5 bases between the two ends. Looked up from germline, CDR1 is SGHAT and CDR2 is FQNNGV. The CDR3 is made up of 14 amino acids.

The chain employs TRBV11-2 and TRBJ1-1; D gene ambiguous. Trimming removed 3 bases at V and 5 bases at J, with 7 bases between. The V gene's germline CDR1 is SGHAT and CDR2 FQNNGV. The CDR3 spans 12 residues. This CDR3 reads CASSFMGTEAFF. CDR3 coding DNA: TGTGCCAGCAGCTTCATGGGTACTGAAGCTTTCTTT. Full variable domain (missing parts from reference TRBV11-2 and TRBJ1-1): EAGVAQSPRYKIIEKRQSVAFWCNPISGHATLYWYQQILGQGPKLLIQFQNNGVVDDSQLPKDRFSAERLKGVDSTLKIQPAKLEDSAVYLCASSFMGTEAFFGQGTRLTVV.

Regarding this clone: Its ends do not fully match the called genes, so a read error is possible. The chain couples TRBV7-2 to TRBJ2-2; D is unclear. CDR1 is SGHTA and CDR2 is FQGNSA in the germline V gene. The CDR3 runs to 14 residues. This CDR3 is CASSLAGNPGELFF. CDR3 DNA: TGTGCCAGCAGCTTGGCTGGGAACCCCGGGGAGCTGTTTTTT.

This rearrangement joins TRBV28 to TRBJ1-1, with a possible D match to TRBD1 (5 bases). CDR1 and CDR2 from the germline V gene are MDHEN and SYDVKM. This CDR3 spans 13 amino acids. Between the trimmed V and J ends, which lost 6 bases and 4 bases, there was a span of 12 bases. For the CDR3, the DNA is TGTGCCAGCAGCCTTATGAGGGGCACTGAAGCTTTCTTT. It yields the protein CASSLMRGTEAFF.

V gene TRBV6-1 combines with J gene TRBJ2-3; 10 bases are a match to TRBD2. Germline CDR1 MNHNS, CDR2 SASEGT. This CDR3 has 14 amino acids. The trim removed 6 bases at V and 8 bases at J, leaving 8 bases unmatched. The CDR3: CASRASGGMGTQYF. The CDR3 DNA reads TGTGCCAGCAGGGCTAGCGGGGGAATGGGTACGCAGTATTTT.

The V gene is TRBV5-4, the J gene TRBJ1-2; possible D gene TRBD1, 5 bases. Trimming stripped 4 bases from V and 2 bases from J, with 18 bases between. The germline V gene has CDR1 SGHNT and CDR2 YYREEE (reference sequence). The CDR3 has 16 amino acids. CDR3 bases: TGTGCCAGCAGCGTAGGGGCCGCCGGAGAGAACTATGGCTACACCTTC. Translated, it gives CASSVGAAGENYGYTF.

Here the CDR3 reads CASSYSSWGAGETQYF. The DNA of the CDR3 is TGTGCCAGCAGTTACTCGTCCTGGGGCGCGGGGGAGACCCAGTACTTC. The chain links TRBV6-6 to TRBJ2-5, with D maybe TRBD2 (6 bases). Germline values: CDR1 MNHNY, CDR2 SVGAGI (reference sequence). The CDR3 runs 16 residues. The V and J ends lost 0 bases and 5 bases respectively, with 16 bases between them.

The chain uses TRBV7-2 and TRBJ1-4, with 7 bases fitting TRBD1. This CDR3 has 18 amino acids. V shed 2 bases, J shed 2 bases, and the junction held 11 bases outside the gene matches. CDR1 and CDR2 (germline): SGHTA, FQGNSA. CDR3: CASSLLLPRGWTNEKLFF. For the CDR3, the DNA is TGTGCCAGCAGCTTACTCCTCCCCAGGGGGTGGACTAATGAAAAACTGTTTTTT. Filled out from reference TRBV7-2 and TRBJ1-4, the complete variable domain reads GAGVSQSPSNKVTEKGKDVELRCDPISGHTALYWYRQSLGQGLEFLIYFQGNSAPDKSGLPSDRFSAERTGGSVSTLTIQRTQQEDSAVYLCASSLLLPRGWTNEKLFFGSGTQLSVL.

This chain uses TRBV15 with TRBJ2-1, with D perhaps TRBD2 (6 bases). Looked up from germline, CDR1 is LNHNV and CDR2 is YYDKDF (reference sequence). Trimming cost V 0 bases and J 4 bases, with 10 bases left between them. There are 15 residues in the CDR3. The CDR3 region has the DNA TGTGCCACCAGCAGAGATGGGGGGATATACAATGAGCAGTTCTTC. Its translation: CATSRDGGIYNEQFF.

CDR3 loop: CASSPGTGTYEQYV. CDR3 DNA: TGTGCCAGCAGCCCCGGGACAGGGACCTACGAGCAGTACGTC. The chain combines TRBV5-5 with TRBJ2-7, with 9 positions matching TRBD1. Germline-derived CDR1 and CDR2 are SGHKS and YYEKEE (reference sequence). The CDR3 spans 14 residues. V trimming: 4 bases; J trimming: 2 bases; junction bases outside the gene matches: 4.

Details on this clone: One end of the junction varies from germline; a read error may be responsible. The same CDR3 can be traced to other DNA sequences in this sample. This sequence joins TRBV6-5 and TRBJ1-5; 7 bases line up with TRBD1. Germline CDR1 is MNHEY and CDR2 is SVGAGI. The CDR3 loop spans 14 amino acids. The CDR3 is CASSYTDRGQPQHF. The CDR3 DNA sequence: TGTGCCAGCAGTTACACCGATAGGGGGCAGCCACAGCATTTT.

As DNA, the CDR3 is TGTGCCACCAGCAGATCGAACACCGGGGAGCTGTTTTTT. This gives the protein CATSRSNTGELFF. This chain uses TRBV15 with TRBJ2-2; D is undetermined. Trimming stripped 2 bases from V and 0 bases from J, with 1 base between. CDR1 and CDR2 from the germline V gene are LNHNV and YYDKDF (reference sequence). The length of the CDR3 is 13 residues. The whole variable domain, remainder taken from reference TRBV15 and TRBJ2-2, is DAMVIQNPRYQVTQFGKPVTLSCSQTLNHNVMYWYQQKSSQAPKLLFHYYDKDFNNEADTPDNFQSRRPNTSFCFLDIRSPGLGDTAMYLCATSRSNTGELFFGEGSRLTVL.

This chain links TRBV11-2 with TRBJ2-1; D unresolved. V lost 3 bases to trimming and J lost 4 bases, with 13 bases between them. The CDR3 contains 15 residues. The V gene's germline CDR1 is SGHAT and CDR2 FQNNGV. Here the CDR3 DNA reads TGTGCCAGCAGCTTGTCTACTGTCAGTTACAATGAGCAGTTCTTC. Translation gives CASSLSTVSYNEQFF.

The rearrangement links TRBV7-6 to TRBJ2-1, with D tentatively TRBD1 (6 bases). V shed 4 bases and J shed 2 bases, with 12 bases lying between them. Germline-derived CDR1 and CDR2 are SGHVS and FNYEAQ. The CDR3 is 15 amino acids. This chain's CDR3 is CASSSQGSPYNEQFF. CDR3 sequence (DNA): TGTGCCAGCAGCTCCCAGGGGTCTCCCTACAATGAGCAGTTCTTC.

The J gene is TRBJ2-7, the V gene TRBV6-6, with 10 positions matching TRBD2. Trimming cost V 7 bases and J 4 bases; bases outside gene matches: 7. The CDR3 contains 14 residues. Germline CDR1 reads MNHNY; CDR2 reads SVGAGI (reference sequence). The chain's CDR3 is CASTPAGGLYEQYF. In nucleotides, the CDR3 is TGTGCCAGCACTCCAGCGGGAGGGCTGTACGAGCAGTACTTC.

The V call is TRBV7-3, the J call TRBJ2-1; D perhaps matches TRBD2 (6 bases). The CDR3 runs 15 residues. Germline values: CDR1 SGHTA, CDR2 FQGTGA. V lost 1 base and J lost 6, with 13 bases in between. The chain's CDR3 is CASSLSAGPFNEQFF. CDR3 nucleotides: TGTGCCAGCAGCTTAAGTGCGGGGCCGTTCAATGAGCAGTTCTTC.

The CDR3: CSCREGLNEKLFF. The DNA for the CDR3 is TGCAGCTGCCGGGAGGGGTTGAATGAAAAACTGTTTTTT. The chain has TRBV29-1 and TRBJ1-4; D is possibly TRBD1 (5 bases). The germline V gene encodes CDR1 SQVTM and CDR2 ANQGSEA. The length of the CDR3 is 13 residues. V was trimmed by 8 bases and J by 5 bases, leaving 15 bases between them.

In this sample, this clone turned up many times. The gene calls are TRBV2 and TRBJ1-1; 10 bases line up with TRBD1. The V gene end was trimmed by 6 bases and the J gene end by 7 bases; junction bases not matched to a gene: 5. The germline V gene encodes CDR1 SNHLY and CDR2 FYNNEI. The CDR3 has 13 amino acids. CDR3 amino acids: CASRDRGKSEAFF. The CDR3 DNA is TGTGCCAGCAGGGACAGGGGGAAGAGTGAAGCTTTCTTT.

This clone was counted a few times. V and J are TRBV5-1 and TRBJ2-5; 8 bases line up with TRBD1. CDR3 length equals 16 residues. J was trimmed by 4 bases and V by 5 bases; bases with no gene match: 13. Germline-derived CDR1 and CDR2 are SGHRS and YFSETQ. The CDR3 nucleotides are TGCGCCAGCAGTATGTCAGGGGGCGGCTTATTAGAGACCCAGTACTTC. Amino acids: CASSMSGGGLLETQYF.

This clone turned up a few times. CDR3 DNA sequence: TGTGCCAGCACCGTCAGTACGGATACGCAGTATTTT. Its translation: CASTVSTDTQYF. The chain combines TRBV28 with TRBJ2-3; D ambiguous. CDR3 length: 12 residues. V lost 7 bases and J 6 bases, leaving 11 bases between the germline ends. Germline V gene data show CDR1 as MDHEN and CDR2 as SYDVKM. The complete variable domain, with remaining parts taken from reference TRBV28 and TRBJ2-3, reads DVKVTQSSRYLVKRTGEKVFLECVQDMDHENMFWYRQDPGLGLRLIYFSYDVKMKEKGDIPEGYSVSREKKERFSLILESASTNQTSMYLCASTVSTDTQYFGPGTRLTVL.

CDR3 sequence (DNA): TGTGCCAGCAGCTCCTTAGCAGTTTTCAATGAGCAGTTCTTC. Amino acids: CASSSLAVFNEQFF. V and J are TRBV11-1 and TRBJ2-1; D gene ambiguous. This CDR3 is 14 amino acids long. CDR1 and CDR2 (germline): SGHAT, FQDESV (reference sequence). Trimming removed 4 bases from V and 6 bases from J, with 13 bases in between.

The chain has TRBV7-9 and TRBJ2-5; TRBD1 matches at 9 bases. The CDR3 has 16 residues. CDR1 SEHNR and CDR2 FQNEAQ come from the germline V gene (reference sequence). Unmatched junction bases numbered 5, after V lost 2 bases and J lost 1 base. Here the CDR3 DNA reads TGTGCCAGCAGCTTAAGGATGGACAGGGGCCAAGAGACCCAGTACTTC. This encodes CASSLRMDRGQETQYF.

V gene TRBV5-4 combines with J gene TRBJ1-5; D perhaps matches TRBD1 (5 bases). V shed 0 bases and J shed 0 bases, with 7 bases lying between them. Germline V gene sequence: CDR1 SGHNT, CDR2 YYREEE (reference sequence). This CDR3 comprises 15 residues. The CDR3 is CASSLGGDSNQPQHF. The CDR3 DNA reads TGTGCCAGCAGCTTGGGAGGGGATAGCAATCAGCCCCAGCATTTT. The full variable domain, completed using reference TRBV5-4 and TRBJ1-5, is ETGVTQSPTHLIKTRGQQVTLRCSSQSGHNTVSWYQQALGQGPQFIFQYYREEENGRGNFPPRFSGLQFPNYSSELNVNALELDDSALYLCASSLGGDSNQPQHFGDGTRLSIL.